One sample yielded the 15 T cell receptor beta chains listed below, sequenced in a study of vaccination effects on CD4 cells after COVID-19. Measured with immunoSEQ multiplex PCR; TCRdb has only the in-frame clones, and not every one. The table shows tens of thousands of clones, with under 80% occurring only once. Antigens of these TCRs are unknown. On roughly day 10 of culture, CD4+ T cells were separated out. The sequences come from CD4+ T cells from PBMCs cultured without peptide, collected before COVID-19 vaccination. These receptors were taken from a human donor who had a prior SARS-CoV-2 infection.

CDR3 in DNA: TGTGCCAGCAGTGGGACTAATCCATACAATGAGCAGTTCTTC. Translation gives CASSGTNPYNEQFF. The chain joins TRBV27 to TRBJ2-1; 7 nucleotides match TRBD2. Germline V gene sequence: CDR1 MNHEY, CDR2 SMNVEV (reference sequence). The V and J ends lost 5 bases and 4 bases, in that order; junction bases with no gene match: 5. CDR3 length equals 14 residues.

The chain's CDR3 is CASTRLGAEAFF. The CDR3 DNA sequence: TGTGCCAGCACCCGTCTGGGGGCTGAAGCTTTCTTT. V usage is TRBV7-9 and J usage is TRBJ1-1, with D tentatively TRBD1 (5 bases). Looked up from germline, CDR1 is SEHNR and CDR2 is FQNEAQ (reference sequence). This CDR3 is 12 amino acids long. The V and J ends lost 7 bases and 6 bases respectively, with 12 bases between them.

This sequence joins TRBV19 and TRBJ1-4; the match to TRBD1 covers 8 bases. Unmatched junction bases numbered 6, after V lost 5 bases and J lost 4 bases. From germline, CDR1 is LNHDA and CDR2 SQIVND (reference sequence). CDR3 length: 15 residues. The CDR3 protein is CASSLRTGFNEKLFF. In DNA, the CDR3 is TGTGCCAGTAGTCTAAGGACAGGGTTTAATGAAAAACTGTTTTTT.

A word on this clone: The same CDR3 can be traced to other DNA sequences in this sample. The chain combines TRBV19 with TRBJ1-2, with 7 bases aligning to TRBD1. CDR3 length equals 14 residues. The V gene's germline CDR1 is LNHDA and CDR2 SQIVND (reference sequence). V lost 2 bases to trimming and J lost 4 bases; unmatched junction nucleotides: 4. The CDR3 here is CASSISAGGYGYTF. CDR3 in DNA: TGTGCCAGTAGTATATCCGCAGGGGGCTATGGCTACACCTTC.

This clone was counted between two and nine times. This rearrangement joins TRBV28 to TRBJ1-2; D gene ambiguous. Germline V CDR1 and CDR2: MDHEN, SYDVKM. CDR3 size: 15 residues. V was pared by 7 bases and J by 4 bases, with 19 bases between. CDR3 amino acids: CASNSPGPVTYGYTF. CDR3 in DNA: TGTGCCAGCAATTCCCCGGGCCCGGTTACCTATGGCTACACCTTC.

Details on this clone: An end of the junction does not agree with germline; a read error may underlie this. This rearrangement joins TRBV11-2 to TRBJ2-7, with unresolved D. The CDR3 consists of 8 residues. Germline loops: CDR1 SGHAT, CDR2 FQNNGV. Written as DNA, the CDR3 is TGTGCCAGCAGCCCAACAAACTTC. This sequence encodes CASSPTNF.

The CDR3 region is CASSPHPDTYEQYF. The DNA for the CDR3 is TGTGCCAGCTCACCCCACCCAGACACCTACGAGCAGTACTTC. This chain links TRBV18 with TRBJ2-7; D call uncertain. V was shortened by 3 bases and J by 2 bases, with 11 bases between the two germline ends. Germline CDR1 KGHSH, CDR2 LQKENI. The CDR3 has 14 residues. The full variable domain, in which reference TRBV18 and TRBJ2-7 provide the parts outside the CDR3, is NAGVMQNPRHLVRRRGQEARLRCSPMKGHSHVYWYRQLPEEGLKFMVYLQKENIIDESGMPKERFSAEFPKEGPSILRIQQVVRGDSAAYFCASSPHPDTYEQYFGPGTRLTVT.

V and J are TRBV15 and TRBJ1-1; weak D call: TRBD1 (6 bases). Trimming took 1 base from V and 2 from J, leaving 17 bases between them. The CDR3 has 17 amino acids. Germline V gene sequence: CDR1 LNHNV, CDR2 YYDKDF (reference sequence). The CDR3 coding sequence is TGTGCCACCAGCAGAGCGCCTGGTGCAGGGGTCAACACTGAAGCTTTCTTT. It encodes CATSRAPGAGVNTEAFF.

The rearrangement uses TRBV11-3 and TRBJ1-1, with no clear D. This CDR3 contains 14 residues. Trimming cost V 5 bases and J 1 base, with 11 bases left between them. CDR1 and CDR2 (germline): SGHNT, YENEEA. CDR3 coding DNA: TGTGCCAGCAGCCCGCGGAGAGAGAACACTGAAGCTTTCTTT. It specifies CASSPRRENTEAFF.

The CDR3 reads CASSPSGSTDTQYF. CDR3 in DNA: TGTGCCAGCAGTCCCAGCGGAAGCACAGATACGCAGTATTTT. The chain combines TRBV6-2 or TRBV6-3 with TRBJ2-3; a possible D gene is TRBD2 (5 bases). There are 14 residues in the CDR3. The V end was cut by 5 bases, the J end by 0 bases, with 9 bases between. CDR1 and CDR2 (germline): MNHEY, SVGEGT.

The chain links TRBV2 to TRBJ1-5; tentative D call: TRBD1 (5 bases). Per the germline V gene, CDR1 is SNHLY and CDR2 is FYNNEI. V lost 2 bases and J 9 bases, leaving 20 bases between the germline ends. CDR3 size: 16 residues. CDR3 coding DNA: TGTGCCAGCAGTGAACGGAGCAGGGAGGCCCTTTCGCCCCAGCATTTT. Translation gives CASSERSREALSPQHF. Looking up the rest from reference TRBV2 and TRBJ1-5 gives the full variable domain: EPEVTQTPSHQVTQMGQEVILRCVPISNHLYFYWYRQILGQKVEFLVSFYNNEISEKSEIFDDQFSVERPDGSNFTLKIRSTKLEDSAMYFCASSERSREALSPQHFGDGTRLSIL.

CDR3 nucleotides: TGTGCCAGCAGCTTTGGGGCAGACTCTGGAAACACCATATATTTT. Translating gives CASSFGADSGNTIYF. This chain connects TRBV7-8 to TRBJ1-3, with TRBD1 as a possible D gene (5 bases). Per the germline V gene, CDR1 is SGHVS and CDR2 is FQNEAQ. The V end was cut by 3 bases, the J end by 0 bases, with 9 bases between. The CDR3 totals 15 residues. Together with reference TRBV7-8 and TRBJ1-3, the CDR3 gives the full variable domain: GAGVSQSPRYKVAKRGQDVALRCDPISGHVSLFWYQQALGQGPEFLTYFQNEAQLDKSGLPSDRFFAERPEGSVSTLKIQRTQQEDSAVYLCASSFGADSGNTIYFGEGSWLTVV.

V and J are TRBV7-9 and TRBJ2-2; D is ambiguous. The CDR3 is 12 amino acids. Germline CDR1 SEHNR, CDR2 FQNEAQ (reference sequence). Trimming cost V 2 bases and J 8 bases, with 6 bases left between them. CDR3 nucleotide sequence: TGTGCCAGCAGCTTAAGCCCGGGGGAGCTGTTTTTT. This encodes CASSLSPGELFF.

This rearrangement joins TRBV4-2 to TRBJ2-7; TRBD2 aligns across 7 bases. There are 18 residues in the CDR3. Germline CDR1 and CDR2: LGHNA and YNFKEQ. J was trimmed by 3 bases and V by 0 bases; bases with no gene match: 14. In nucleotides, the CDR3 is TGTGCCAGCAGCCAAGAGATCGGCTTGAGCGGGATAAGCTACGAGCAGTACTTC. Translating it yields CASSQEIGLSGISYEQYF.

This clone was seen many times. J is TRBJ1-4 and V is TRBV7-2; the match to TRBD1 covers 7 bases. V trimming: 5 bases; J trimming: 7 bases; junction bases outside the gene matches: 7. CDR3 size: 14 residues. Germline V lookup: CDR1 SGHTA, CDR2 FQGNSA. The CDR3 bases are TGTGCCAGCAGCCAAAACAGGGGTGGTGAAAAACTGTTTTTT. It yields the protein CASSQNRGGEKLFF.